These 20 T cell receptor beta chains share one sample of origin, sequenced in a study of blood T cells in healthy people across ages. Together with a sample-barcoded 5' primer, a J-beta primer mix was included in a second PCR lasting roughly 6 to 12 cycles. TCRdb reprocessed the 5' RACE reads via MiXCR and lists one record per CDR3 protein. The table lists about 1.1 million distinct CDR3 sequences, roughly two fifths of them singletons. Input material: blood. The receptors come from a man between 18 and 29 years old in good health.

Notes on this clonotype: The junction and the germline gene differ at one end; a read error may be behind it. J is TRBJ2-3 and V is TRBV20-1, with 8 nucleotides matching TRBD2. CDR3 size: 14 residues. Germline CDR1 is DFQATT and CDR2 is SNEGSKA (reference sequence). The CDR3 here is CSARGGLITGTRYF. In DNA, the CDR3 is TGCAGTGCCCGGGGGGGCCTAATCACAGGTACGCGGTATTTT.

The J gene is TRBJ2-3, the V gene TRBV5-1, with D unclear. The CDR3 is 16 residues long. Germline V lookup: CDR1 SGHRS, CDR2 YFSETQ. Trimming took 1 base from V and 2 from J, leaving 14 bases between them. The CDR3 bases are TGCGCCAGCAGCTTGACGACTGGCCTAGACACAGATACGCAGTATTTT. Protein: CASSLTTGLDTDTQYF.

With respect to this clonotype: The junction differs from germline at one of its ends, possibly a read error. The V gene is TRBV7-7, the J gene TRBJ2-5; maybe TRBD2 (5 bases). This CDR3 region has 14 residues. CDR1 is SSHAT, CDR2 FNYEAQ, per germline (reference sequence). The CDR3 reads CASSLALTGETQYF. The CDR3 DNA is TGTGCTAGCAGCTTAGCGCTCACTGGGGAGACCCAGTACTTC.

This chain joins TRBV20-1 and TRBJ1-2; possible D gene TRBD1, 6 bases. Germline V gene lookup returns CDR1 DFQATT and CDR2 SNEGSKA (reference sequence). This CDR3 is 14 amino acids long. V lost 5 bases to trimming and J lost 2 bases, with 15 bases between them. The CDR3 DNA follows: TGCAGTGCTCCCCCAGTGGGGGGCAACTATGGCTACACCTTC. Protein: CSAPPVGGNYGYTF.

The chain couples TRBV28 to TRBJ1-4, with D possibly being TRBD1 (6 bases). The germline gives CDR1 MDHEN, CDR2 SYDVKM. The germline V and J ends were trimmed by 6 bases and 10 bases, with 18 bases remaining between them. The CDR3 extends over 14 amino acids. CDR3 coding DNA: TGTGCCAGCAGAGCCGGGCAGGGGATTGGAAAACTGTTTTTT. It yields the protein CASRAGQGIGKLFF.

This clonotype was seen once. J is TRBJ1-1 and V is TRBV20-1; no firm D call. There are 11 residues in the CDR3. V was clipped by 6 bases and J by 4 bases, with 9 bases between them. The germline gives CDR1 DFQATT, CDR2 SNEGSKA (reference sequence). The CDR3: CSARVPTEAFF. The DNA for the CDR3 is TGCAGTGCGCGGGTCCCCACTGAAGCTTTCTTT.

This clonotype was observed a single time. The chain combines TRBV18 with TRBJ2-3; D unresolved. Germline loops: CDR1 KGHSH, CDR2 LQKENI. V was cut by 3 bases and J by 2 bases, with 9 bases left in between. The length of the CDR3 is 14 residues. CDR3 sequence reads: CASSPNSPTDTQYF. DNA of the CDR3: TGTGCCAGCTCACCTAACTCACCCACAGATACGCAGTATTTT.

This clonotype was picked up a small number of times. This sequence joins TRBV29-1 and TRBJ2-5; 8 positions match TRBD1. The CDR3 loop spans 15 amino acids. V shed 2 bases and J 0 bases; nucleotides not matched to a gene: 5. Germline CDR1 is SQVTM and CDR2 is ANQGSEA. The CDR3 nucleotides read TGCAGCGTTGAACCGGGACAGGCGTACCAAGAGACCCAGTACTTC. This codes for CSVEPGQAYQETQYF. Complete variable domain (other parts from reference TRBV29-1 and TRBJ2-5): SAVISQKPSRDICQRGTSLTIQCQVDSQVTMMFWYRQQPGQSLTLIATANQGSEATYESGFVIDKFPISRPNLTFSTLTVSNMSPEDSSIYLCSVEPGQAYQETQYFGPGTRLLVL.

This clonotype was counted many times. The rearrangement links TRBV7-2 to TRBJ2-1, with a possible D match to TRBD1 (6 bases). V lost 3 bases to trimming and J lost 4 bases, with 13 bases between them. The CDR3 loop spans 15 amino acids. Looked up from germline, CDR1 is SGHTA and CDR2 is FQGNSA. The CDR3 protein is CASSFSQGFYNEQFF. In DNA form, the CDR3 reads TGTGCCAGCAGCTTTTCACAGGGTTTTTACAATGAGCAGTTCTTC.

This clonotype was seen more than once but under ten times. The gene calls are TRBV5-1 and TRBJ1-1; D is uncertain. CDR3 size: 15 residues. Trimming removed 3 bases at V and 1 base at J, with 13 bases between. Germline loops: CDR1 SGHRS, CDR2 YFSETQ. Here the CDR3 DNA reads TGCGCCAGCAGCTCAGACCCAACCAAGAACACTGAAGCTTTCTTT. This codes for CASSSDPTKNTEAFF.

This rearrangement joins TRBV12-3 or TRBV12-4 to TRBJ2-5, with a possible D match to TRBD1 (6 bases). The tail of the sequence fits TRBJ2-7 better, so the J call may be wrong. This CDR3 is 13 amino acids long. The CDR3 coding sequence is TGTGCCAGCAGACAGAGGACAGACTACGAGCAGTACTTC. This sequence encodes CASRQRTDYEQYF.

This clonotype showed up just a few times. The gene calls are TRBV15 and TRBJ2-3; no reliable D call. Germline values: CDR1 LNHNV, CDR2 YYDKDF (reference sequence). Between the trimmed V and J ends, which lost 0 bases and 1 base, there was a span of 5 bases. The length of the CDR3 is 14 residues. CDR3 sequence: CATSRELGTDTQYF. CDR3 coding DNA: TGTGCCACCAGCAGAGAACTCGGCACAGATACGCAGTATTTT.

The chain recombines TRBV6-6 with TRBJ2-5; D unresolved. The J call may be in error: the DNA end matches TRBJ2-7 better. Germline assignment: CDR1 MNHNY and CDR2 SVGAGI (reference sequence). The CDR3 sequence is 14 residues long. The CDR3 spells CASRRSLGLYEQYF. CDR3 DNA sequence: TGTGCCAGCAGGAGATCTCTGGGCCTCTACGAGCAGTACTTC.

The chain combines TRBV10-3 with TRBJ2-1, with 9 bases fitting TRBD2. Trimming removed 5 bases from V and 4 bases from J; junction bases left unmatched: 6. Germline lookup yields CDR1 ENHRY and CDR2 SYGVKD. The CDR3 consists of 15 residues. This CDR3 reads CAISKRGDRYNEQFF. The CDR3 DNA reads TGTGCCATCAGTAAGCGGGGGGATCGTTACAATGAGCAGTTCTTC.

J is TRBJ2-3 and V is TRBV3-1; TRBD1 matches at 11 bases. The V segment lost 4 bases and the J segment 2 bases; nucleotides outside the gene matches: 5. The CDR3 loop spans 16 amino acids. Germline V gene sequence: CDR1 LGHDT, CDR2 YNNKEL (reference sequence). The CDR3 here is CASSRGTGGTTDTQYF. The CDR3 DNA follows: TGTGCCAGCAGCCGAGGGACAGGGGGGACCACAGATACGCAGTATTTT.

A few counts support this clonotype. This chain connects TRBV15 to TRBJ1-1, with D perhaps matching TRBD1 (5 bases). CDR3 length: 15 amino acids. Looked up from germline, CDR1 is LNHNV and CDR2 is YYDKDF (reference sequence). Trimming took 0 bases from V and 1 from J, leaving 9 bases between them. This chain's CDR3 is CATSREGEGNTEAFF. DNA for the CDR3: TGTGCCACCAGCAGAGAAGGGGAAGGGAACACTGAAGCTTTCTTT. The full variable domain, its missing parts supplied by reference TRBV15 and TRBJ1-1, is DAMVIQNPRYQVTQFGKPVTLSCSQTLNHNVMYWYQQKSSQAPKLLFHYYDKDFNNEADTPDNFQSRRPNTSFCFLDIRSPGLGDTAMYLCATSREGEGNTEAFFGQGTRLTVV.

This clonotype turned up a few times. V usage is TRBV20-1 and J usage is TRBJ1-1; D remains ambiguous. CDR3 length: 13 residues. V was trimmed by 6 bases and J by 4 bases, leaving 15 bases between them. Germline CDR1 and CDR2: DFQATT and SNEGSKA (reference sequence). Here the CDR3 DNA reads TGCAGTGCCCGAACCGGAGCCGGCACTGAAGCTTTCTTT. Translating gives CSARTGAGTEAFF.

This clonotype was recorded a few times. This rearrangement joins TRBV20-1 to TRBJ2-5; D gene ambiguous. The last part of the DNA fits TRBJ2-7 better; the J call may be wrong. Germline loops: CDR1 DFQATT, CDR2 SNEGSKA (reference sequence). The CDR3 is made up of 13 amino acids. The CDR3 DNA reads TGCAGTGCTAGAGAGTCCCTAGGCTCCGAGCAGTACTTC. Its protein product is CSARESLGSEQYF.

This clonotype appeared many times. The chain recombines TRBV25-1 with TRBJ1-2; no definite D call. V was pared by 5 bases and J by 4 bases, with 8 bases between. The CDR3 has 12 residues. The V gene's germline CDR1 is MGHDK and CDR2 SYGVNS. CDR3 amino acids: CASSPDFYGYTF. CDR3 coding DNA: TGTGCCAGCAGTCCTGATTTCTATGGCTACACCTTC.

The chain carries TRBV12-3 or TRBV12-4 and TRBJ1-2, with a possible D match to TRBD1 (5 bases). Trimming removed 7 bases from V and 6 bases from J, with 12 bases in between. The CDR3 consists of 12 residues. CDR3 sequence: CASTQGRDGYTF. The CDR3 DNA reads as TGTGCCAGCACCCAGGGAAGGGATGGCTACACCTTC.